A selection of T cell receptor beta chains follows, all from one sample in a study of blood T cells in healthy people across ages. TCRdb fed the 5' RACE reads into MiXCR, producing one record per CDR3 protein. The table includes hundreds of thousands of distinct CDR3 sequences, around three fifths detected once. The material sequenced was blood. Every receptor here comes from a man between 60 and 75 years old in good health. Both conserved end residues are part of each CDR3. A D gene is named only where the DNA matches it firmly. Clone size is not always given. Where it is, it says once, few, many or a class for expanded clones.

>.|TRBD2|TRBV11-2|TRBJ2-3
CASSPRGGGAGDTQYF
TGTGCCAGCAGCCCCCGCGGCGGGGGGGCTGGAGATACGCAGTATTTT
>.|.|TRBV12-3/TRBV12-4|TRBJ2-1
CASSLTSSLDQFF
TGTGCCAGCAGCCTTACTAGTTCGCTAGATCAGTTCTTC
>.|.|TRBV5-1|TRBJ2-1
CASSIQVGNEQFF
TGCGCCAGCTCGATCCAGGTAGGGAATGAGCAGTTCTTC
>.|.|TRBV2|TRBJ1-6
CASSGGHYNSPLHF
TGTGCCAGCAGCGGGGGACACTATAATTCACCCCTCCACTTT
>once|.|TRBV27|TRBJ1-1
CASRSGGLTNTEAFF
TGTGCCAGCCGTTCGGGGGGGCTGACGAACACTGAAGCTTTCTTT
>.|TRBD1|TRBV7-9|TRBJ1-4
CASSLRTGSDEKLFF
TGTGCCAGCAGCCTCAGGACAGGGTCGGATGAAAAACTGTTTTTT
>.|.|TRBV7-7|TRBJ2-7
CARGGPGVTYEQYF
TGTGCCAGGGGAGGTCCCGGTGTAACCTACGAGCAGTACTTC
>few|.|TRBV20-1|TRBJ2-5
CSAKNQETQYF
TGCAGTGCTAAGAACCAAGAGACCCAGTACTTC
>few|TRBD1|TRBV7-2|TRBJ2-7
CASSYQGTGGYEQYF
TGTGCCAGCAGCTACCAGGGGACAGGGGGCTACGAGCAGTACTTC
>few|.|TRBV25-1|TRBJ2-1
CASSEEWGRNEQFF
TGTGCCAGCAGTGAAGAATGGGGTAGGAATGAGCAGTTCTTC
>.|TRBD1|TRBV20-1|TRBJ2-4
CSARDAGGTGLQYF
TGCAGTGCTAGAGACGCAGGGGGAACAGGCCTTCAGTACTTC
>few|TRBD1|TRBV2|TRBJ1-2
CASSAGTANYGYTF
TGTGCCAGCTCAGCGGGGACAGCCAACTATGGCTACACCTTC
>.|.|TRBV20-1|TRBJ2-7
CSAREAGSYEQYF
TGCAGTGCTAGAGAGGCCGGCTCCTACGAGCAGTACTTC
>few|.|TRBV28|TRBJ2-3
CASKGHNTDTQYF
TGTGCCAGCAAGGGACATAACACAGATACGCAGTATTTT
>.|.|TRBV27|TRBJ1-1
CASSSGSTEAFF
TGTGCCAGCAGTTCAGGGAGCACTGAAGCTTTCTTT
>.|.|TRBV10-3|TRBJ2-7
CAISGYQGYEQYF
TGTGCCATCAGTGGGTATCAGGGATACGAGCAGTACTTC
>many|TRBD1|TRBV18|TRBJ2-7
CASSPGTVSYEQYF
TGTGCCAGCAGCCCCGGGACAGTATCCTACGAGCAGTACTTC
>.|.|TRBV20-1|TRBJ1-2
CSARDREHYGYTF
TGCAGTGCTAGAGACAGGGAACACTATGGCTACACCTTC
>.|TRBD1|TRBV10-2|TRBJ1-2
CASNGQGFSGGYTF
TGCGCCAGCAACGGACAGGGCTTCTCCGGAGGCTACACCTTC
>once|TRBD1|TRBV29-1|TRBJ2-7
CSVEAREQGFDEQYF
TGCAGCGTTGAAGCTCGGGAACAGGGGTTCGACGAGCAGTACTTC
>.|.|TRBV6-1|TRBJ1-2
CASSERASNYGYTF
TGTGCCAGCAGTGAGAGGGCATCCAACTATGGCTACACCTTC
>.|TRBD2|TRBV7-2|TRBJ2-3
CASSSQRGRTDTQYF
TGTGCCAGCAGCTCCCAGCGGGGGCGCACAGATACGCAGTATTTT
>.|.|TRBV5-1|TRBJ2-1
CASSLVSGDSEQFF
TGCGCCAGCAGCTTGGTATCCGGAGACAGTGAGCAGTTCTTC
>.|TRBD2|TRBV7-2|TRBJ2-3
CASSLGRTSGIDTQYF
TGTGCCAGCAGCTTAGGTCGCACTAGCGGGATAGATACGCAGTATTTT
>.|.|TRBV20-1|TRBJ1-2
CSAPKTDELTNYGYTF
TGCAGTGCTCCGAAGACAGACGAGTTGACTAACTATGGCTACACCTTC
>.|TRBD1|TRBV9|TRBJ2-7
CASSPWTGLDYEQYF
TGTGCCAGCAGCCCGTGGACAGGATTAGACTACGAGCAGTACTTC
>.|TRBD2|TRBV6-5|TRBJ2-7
CASSYLKAGGTYEQYF
TGTGCCAGCAGTTACCTAAAGGCGGGGGGGACCTACGAGCAGTACTTC
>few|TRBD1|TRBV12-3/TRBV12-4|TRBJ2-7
CASSLGQGVWYEQYF
TGTGCCAGCAGTTTGGGGCAGGGGGTATGGTACGAGCAGTACTTC
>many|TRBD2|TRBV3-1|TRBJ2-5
CASSQDGRGGQETQYF
TGTGCCAGCAGCCAAGATGGCCGCGGGGGGCAAGAGACCCAGTACTTC
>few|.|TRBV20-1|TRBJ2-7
CSARSLNSFHEQYF
TGCAGTGCTAGAAGTCTCAACAGTTTCCACGAGCAGTACTTC
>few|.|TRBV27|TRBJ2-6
CASSTLGPGANVLTF
TGTGCCAGCAGTACACTAGGGCCTGGGGCCAACGTCCTGACTTTC
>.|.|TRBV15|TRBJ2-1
CATSRDASHAQFF
TGTGCCACCAGCAGAGACGCCTCTCATGCGCAGTTCTTC
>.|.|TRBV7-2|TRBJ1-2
CASSLSGDNLYGYTF
TGTGCCAGCAGCCTATCCGGGGACAACCTCTATGGCTACACCTTC
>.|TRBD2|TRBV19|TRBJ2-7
CASSMRPSGGLGYEQYF
TGTGCCAGTAGTATGCGGCCTAGCGGGGGTTTGGGGTACGAGCAGTACTTC
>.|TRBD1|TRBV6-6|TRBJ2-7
CASSCGQGALYEQYF
TGTGCCAGCAGCTGTGGACAGGGGGCGTTGTACGAGCAGTACTTC
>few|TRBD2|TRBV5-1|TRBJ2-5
CASSSTSGGVGTQYF
TGCGCCAGCAGCTCTACTAGCGGGGGAGTAGGGACCCAGTACTTC
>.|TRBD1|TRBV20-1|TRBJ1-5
CSAVNRGPLNQPQHF
TGCAGTGCCGTTAACAGGGGACCTTTGAATCAGCCCCAGCATTTT